This entry is about one T cell receptor beta chain. This clone was counted only a few times. Its antigen specificity is not known. It has no much larger one-base neighbor in the sample; base qualities were not kept. These data come from a study of human CD4 T cells and Enterobacteriaceae (dated by TCRdb to 2018 to 2020). CDR1 and CDR2, looked up from the germline V gene, are ENHRY and SYGVKD. V loses 3 bases at its end and J loses 9 bases; junction bases beyond the gene matches: 15. From the cysteine up to the phenylalanine, the CDR3 has a length of 18 residues. Only the CDR3 part of the read is kept: 54 bases, read in frame from the first base. Ex vivo total memory CD4+ samples were sequenced at deep level, with detection sensitivity of one cell in 200,000. The QIAamp DNA Micro Kit was used to extract genomic DNA from cell pellets, and spectrophotometry was used to check the DNA quantity and purity. TCR Vbeta CDR3 regions were amplified with the immunoSEQ multiplex PCR assay. The amplicons were sequenced on the Illumina HiSeq platform. The retrieved sequences were 87 nucleotides in length and included the CDR3 region. Turning to the authors' computational methods: A unique productive TCR Vbeta nucleotide sequence was defined as a clonotype and was quantified by productive template frequency from ImmunoSEQ Analyzer V3.0. Expanded clonotypes were defined using a threshold set at the top 5th percentile of each repertoire ranked by frequency. Repertoire overlap was calculated as Chao-Jaccard using the R package fossil and displayed by nonmetric multidimensional scaling using the R package MASS. TCRdb limited this immuneACCESS table to in-frame rearrangements with V and J called. A share of clones is missing; checked studies link under half to unresolved V genes, and the rest is unexplained. V and J calls and clone size are those listed in that table; D and trimming were worked out from the DNA. A total of about 29,000 clones appear in this sample, approximately 80% of them only once. The ten largest make up about 0.96% of the sample.

General conclusions and limits of the study: Ex vivo, broadly cross-reactive clonotypes were observed to appear more expanded than specific clonotypes, with about 55% of the 19 and most of the roughly 34 being found within the top 5%. The reactivity of ex vivo clonotypes was inferred solely through the matching of nucleotide sequences to CFSE-low cultures from the same donors.

Memory CD4+ T cells, defined as all CD4+ cells other than CD45RA+CCR7+CD95- naive cells, were FACS-sorted on a FACSAria III to a purity of over 95%. Blood from healthy donors came from blood donation centers in Switzerland. Total CD4+ T cells and monocytes were enriched by positive selection with CD4 and CD14 magnetic microbeads. CD8+, CD14+, CD16+, CD56+, CD19+ and CD25-bright cells were excluded prior to sorting. To assess in vivo expansion of bacteria-reactive clonotypes, total memory CD4+ T cells from a couple of blood donors were sequenced directly ex vivo. Ficoll-Paque Plus was used to isolate peripheral blood mononuclear cells from donor blood.

The sequencing input was memory CD4+ T cells from blood. According to the study, the label for this sample's cell subset or site signals: total memory CD4 T cells sorted directly ex vivo, unstimulated. The receptor chain draws on TRBV10-3 and TRBJ1-6; the central 9 bases match TRBD1. The receptor comes from a human donor in good health. The DNA is as follows: TGTGCCATCAGTGACGGCTCACAGGGGGCCATGGTGTCTTCACCCCTCCACTTT. It is translated as CAISDGSQGAMVSSPLHF.